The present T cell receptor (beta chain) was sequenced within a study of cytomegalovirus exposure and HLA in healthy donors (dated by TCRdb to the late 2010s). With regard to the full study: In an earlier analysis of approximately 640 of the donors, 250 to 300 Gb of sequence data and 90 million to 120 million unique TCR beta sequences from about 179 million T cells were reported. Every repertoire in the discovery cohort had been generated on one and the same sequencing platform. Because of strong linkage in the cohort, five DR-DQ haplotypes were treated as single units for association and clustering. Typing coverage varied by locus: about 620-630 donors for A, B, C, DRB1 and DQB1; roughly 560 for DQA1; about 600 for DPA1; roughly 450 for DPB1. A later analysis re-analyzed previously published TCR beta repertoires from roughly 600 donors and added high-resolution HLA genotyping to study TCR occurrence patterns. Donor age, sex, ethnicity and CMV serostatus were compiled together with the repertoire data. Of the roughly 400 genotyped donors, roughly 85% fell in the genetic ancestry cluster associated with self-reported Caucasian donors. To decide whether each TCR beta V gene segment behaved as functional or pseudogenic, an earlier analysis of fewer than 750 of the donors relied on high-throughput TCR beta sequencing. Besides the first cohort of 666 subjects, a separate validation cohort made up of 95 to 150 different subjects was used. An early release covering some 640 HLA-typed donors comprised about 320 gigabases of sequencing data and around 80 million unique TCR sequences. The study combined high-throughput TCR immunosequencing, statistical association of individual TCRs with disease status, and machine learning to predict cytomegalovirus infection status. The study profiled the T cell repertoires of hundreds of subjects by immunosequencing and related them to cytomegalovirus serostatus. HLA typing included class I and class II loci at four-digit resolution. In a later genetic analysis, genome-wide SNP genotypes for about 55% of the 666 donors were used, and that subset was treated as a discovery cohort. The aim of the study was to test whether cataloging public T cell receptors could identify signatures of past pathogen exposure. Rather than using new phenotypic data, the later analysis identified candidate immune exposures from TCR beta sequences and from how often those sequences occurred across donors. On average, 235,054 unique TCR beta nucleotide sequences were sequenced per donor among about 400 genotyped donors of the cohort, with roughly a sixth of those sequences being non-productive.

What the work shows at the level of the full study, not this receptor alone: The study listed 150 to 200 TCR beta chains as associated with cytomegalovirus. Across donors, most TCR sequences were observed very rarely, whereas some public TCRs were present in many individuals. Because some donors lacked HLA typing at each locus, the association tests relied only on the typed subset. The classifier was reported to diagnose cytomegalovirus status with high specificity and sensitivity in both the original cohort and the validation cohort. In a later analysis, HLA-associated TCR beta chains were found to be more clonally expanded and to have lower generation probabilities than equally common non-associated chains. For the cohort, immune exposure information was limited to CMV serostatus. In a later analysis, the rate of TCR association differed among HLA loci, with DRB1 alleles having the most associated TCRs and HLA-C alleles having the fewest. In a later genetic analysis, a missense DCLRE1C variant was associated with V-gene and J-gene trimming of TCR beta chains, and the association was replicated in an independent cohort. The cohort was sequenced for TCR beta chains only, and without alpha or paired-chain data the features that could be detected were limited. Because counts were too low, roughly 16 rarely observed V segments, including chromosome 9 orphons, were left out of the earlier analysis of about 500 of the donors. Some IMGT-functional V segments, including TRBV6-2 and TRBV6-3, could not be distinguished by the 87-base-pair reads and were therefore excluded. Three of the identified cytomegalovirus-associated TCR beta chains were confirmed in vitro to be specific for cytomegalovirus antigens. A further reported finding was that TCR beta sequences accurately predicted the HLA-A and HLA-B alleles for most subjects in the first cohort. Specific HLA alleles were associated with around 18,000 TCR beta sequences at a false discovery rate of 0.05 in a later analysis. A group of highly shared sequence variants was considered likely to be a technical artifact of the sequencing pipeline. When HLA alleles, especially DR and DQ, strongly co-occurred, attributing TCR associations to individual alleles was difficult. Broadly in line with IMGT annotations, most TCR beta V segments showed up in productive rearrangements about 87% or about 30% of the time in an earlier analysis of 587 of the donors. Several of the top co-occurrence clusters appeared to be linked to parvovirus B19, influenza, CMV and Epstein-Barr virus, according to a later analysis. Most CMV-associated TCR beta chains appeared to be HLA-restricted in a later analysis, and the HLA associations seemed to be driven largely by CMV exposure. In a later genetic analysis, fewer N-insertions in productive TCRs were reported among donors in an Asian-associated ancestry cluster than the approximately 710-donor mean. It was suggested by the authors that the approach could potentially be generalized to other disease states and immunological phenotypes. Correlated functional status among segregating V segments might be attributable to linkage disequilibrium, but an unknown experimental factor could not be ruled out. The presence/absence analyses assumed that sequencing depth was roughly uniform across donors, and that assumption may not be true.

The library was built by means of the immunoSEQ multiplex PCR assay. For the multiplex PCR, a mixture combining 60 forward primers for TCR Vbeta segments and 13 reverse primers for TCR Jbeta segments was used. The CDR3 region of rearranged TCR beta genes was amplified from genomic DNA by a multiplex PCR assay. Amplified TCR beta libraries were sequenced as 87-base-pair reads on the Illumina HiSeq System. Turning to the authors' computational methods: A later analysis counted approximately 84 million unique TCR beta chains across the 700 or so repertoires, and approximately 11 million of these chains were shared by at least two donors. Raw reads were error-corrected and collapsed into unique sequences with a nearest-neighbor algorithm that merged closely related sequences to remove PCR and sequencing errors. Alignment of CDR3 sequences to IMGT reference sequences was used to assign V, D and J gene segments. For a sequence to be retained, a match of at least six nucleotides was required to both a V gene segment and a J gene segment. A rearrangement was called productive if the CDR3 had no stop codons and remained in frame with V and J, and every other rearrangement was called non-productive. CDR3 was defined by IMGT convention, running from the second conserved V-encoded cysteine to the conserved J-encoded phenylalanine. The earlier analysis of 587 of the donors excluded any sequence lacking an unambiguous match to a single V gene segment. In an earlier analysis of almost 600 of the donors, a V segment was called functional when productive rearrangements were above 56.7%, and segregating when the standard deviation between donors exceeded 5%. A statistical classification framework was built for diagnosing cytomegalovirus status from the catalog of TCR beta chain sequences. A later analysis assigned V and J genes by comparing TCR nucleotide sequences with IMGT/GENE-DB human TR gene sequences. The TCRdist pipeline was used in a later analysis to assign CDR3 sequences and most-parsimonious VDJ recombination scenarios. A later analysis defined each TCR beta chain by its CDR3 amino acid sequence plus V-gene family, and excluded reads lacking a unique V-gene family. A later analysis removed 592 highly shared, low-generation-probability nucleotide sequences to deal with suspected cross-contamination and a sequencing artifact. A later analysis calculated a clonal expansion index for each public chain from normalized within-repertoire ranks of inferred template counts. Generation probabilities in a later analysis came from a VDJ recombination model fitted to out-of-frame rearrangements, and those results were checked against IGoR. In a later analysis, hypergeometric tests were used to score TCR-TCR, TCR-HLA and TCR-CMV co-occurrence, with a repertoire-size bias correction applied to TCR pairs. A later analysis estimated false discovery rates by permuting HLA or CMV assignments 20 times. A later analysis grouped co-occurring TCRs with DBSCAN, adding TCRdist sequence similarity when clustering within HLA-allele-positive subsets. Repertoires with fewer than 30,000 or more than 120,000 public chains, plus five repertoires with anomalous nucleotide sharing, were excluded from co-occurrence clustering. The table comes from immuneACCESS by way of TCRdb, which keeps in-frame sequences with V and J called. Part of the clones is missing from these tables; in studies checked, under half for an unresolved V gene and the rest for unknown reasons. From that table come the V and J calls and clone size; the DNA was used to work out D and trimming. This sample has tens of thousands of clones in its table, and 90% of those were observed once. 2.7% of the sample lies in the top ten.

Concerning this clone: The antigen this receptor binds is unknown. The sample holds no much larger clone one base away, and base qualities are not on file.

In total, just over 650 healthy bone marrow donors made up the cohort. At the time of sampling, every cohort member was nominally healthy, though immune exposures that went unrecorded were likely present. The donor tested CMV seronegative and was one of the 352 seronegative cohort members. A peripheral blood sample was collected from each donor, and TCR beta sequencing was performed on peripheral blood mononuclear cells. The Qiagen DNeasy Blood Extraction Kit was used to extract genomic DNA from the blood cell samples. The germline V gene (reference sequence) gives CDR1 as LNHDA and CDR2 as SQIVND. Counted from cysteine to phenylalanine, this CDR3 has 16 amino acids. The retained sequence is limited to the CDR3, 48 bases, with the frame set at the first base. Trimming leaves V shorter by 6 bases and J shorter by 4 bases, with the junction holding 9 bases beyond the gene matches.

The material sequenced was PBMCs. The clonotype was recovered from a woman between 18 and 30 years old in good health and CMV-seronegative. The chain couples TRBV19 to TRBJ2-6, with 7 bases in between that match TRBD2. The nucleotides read TGTGCCAGTAGCCCATTGGGAGGGGAAGGGGCCAACGTCCTGACTTTC. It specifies CASSPLGGEGANVLTF.